This TCR beta chain was sequenced for a study of cytomegalovirus exposure and HLA in healthy donors. This clone appeared once. Amplification used 60 Vbeta primers and 13 Jbeta primers. Generated by immunoSEQ multiplex PCR, the TCRdb table keeps only in-frame clones and is missing some. This sample carries 150,000 to 200,000 clones, over 75% of them seen once, and the ten largest clones take 1% to 1.5%. Sequencing was done on a sample of PBMCs. The sequence was collected from a man between 50 and 59 years old in good health and CMV-seropositive.

This CDR3 is CASSLGQATYGYTF. The CDR3 DNA reads TGTGCCAGCAGCTTGGGACAGGCCACTTATGGCTACACCTTC. V usage is TRBV5-6 and J usage is TRBJ1-2, with D possibly TRBD1 on 6 matching bases. V lost 0 bases, J lost 5 bases, and 11 bases lay in between. Per germline, CDR1 SGHDT and CDR2 YYEEEE. This CDR3 comprises 14 residues.